This record looks at one T cell receptor (beta chain) sequence and its context. The entry originates in a study of blood T cell repertoires in COVID-19. The junction had 7 bases not matched to a gene; V was cut back by 5 bases and J by 3 bases. CDR1 and CDR2 from the germline V gene are LNHDA and SQIVND (reference sequence). CDR3 size: 16 residues. In the study's own analysis: Amplified reference gene primers provided the basis for estimating nucleated cell counts. The method was immunoSEQ multiplex PCR; TCRdb's version includes in-frame clones alone and lacks a portion of them. From that table come the V and J calls and clone size; the DNA was used to work out D and trimming. The top ten hold roughly 2.1% of the sample, which has about 280,000 clones, approximately 86% seen once.

This TCR was sampled from a woman aged 30 to 39 who had recovered from COVID-19. The sequencing sample was made of peripheral blood. The V call is TRBV19, the J call TRBJ1-5; 10 bases map to TRBD1. The CDR3 region has the DNA TGTGCCAGTAGTGCATTAGGGACAGGGGTCAATCAGCCCCAGCATTTT. This codes for CASSALGTGVNQPQHF.